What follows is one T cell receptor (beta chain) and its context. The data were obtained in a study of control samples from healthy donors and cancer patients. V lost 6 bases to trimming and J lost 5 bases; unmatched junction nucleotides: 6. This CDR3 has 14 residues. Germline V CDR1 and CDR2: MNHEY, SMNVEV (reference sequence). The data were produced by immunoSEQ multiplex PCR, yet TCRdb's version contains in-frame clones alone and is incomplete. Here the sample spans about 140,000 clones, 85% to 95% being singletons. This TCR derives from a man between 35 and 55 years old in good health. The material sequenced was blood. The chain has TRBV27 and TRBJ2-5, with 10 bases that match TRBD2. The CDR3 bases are TGTGCCAGCAGGGCTAGCGGGGGTGGGGAGACCCAGTACTTC. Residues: CASRASGGGETQYF.